This T cell receptor beta chain was obtained from a study of T cell responses to AZD1222 COVID-19 vaccine (dated by TCRdb to about 2021). In the study overall: A total of over 230 trial participants underwent TCR sequencing, of whom some 210 received two doses of AZD1222 and about 25 received two doses of the MenACWY control vaccine. Trial participants were enrolled into age subgroups of 18-55, 56-69 and 70-plus years, which contained about 150, 27 and 61 TCR-sequenced participants, respectively.

With respect to this clone: Its antigen is not yet known. It has no much larger one-base neighbor in the sample; base qualities were not kept.

The CDR3 regions of human TCRbeta chains were subjected to immunosequencing. Per the original workflow: TCRs in the repertoires were compared against a reference library of SARS-CoV-2-specific TCRs that had been generated with the MIRA antigen-specificity platform. Breadth was defined as the fraction of unique TCRs that were SARS-CoV-2-associated. Depth was defined as the fraction of total T cells that were SARS-CoV-2-associated. Each spike-specific TCR was assigned to its reactive spike region and to a CD4 or CD8 class using the MIRA data. Log10-transformed breadth and depth values were compared by one-way ANOVA with Sidak's multiple comparisons tests. In its TCRdb copy, this immuneACCESS table keeps in-frame sequences only and misses some clones. Where compared with another copy, unresolved V genes explain less than half of these, and the others have no known cause. The V and J calls and clone size were taken over from that table, and D and trimming were inferred from the DNA. This sample holds some 150,000 clones; around nine tenths were observed only once. The top ten hold 4% to 5.5% of the sample.

Sample time point, as interpreted from the label and publication: about 28 days (+/-7) after the second vaccine dose. AZD1222 recipients whose second dose came at about 4 weeks and those whose second dose came at about 12 weeks were combined into one group, since spike-specific TCR depth and breadth did not differ between the two schedules. The vaccinee samples were drawn from two UK trials, COV001 and COV002, one of which was a single-blind randomized controlled phase 2/3 trial testing AZD1222 (ChAdOx1 nCoV-19) in healthy adults. For TCRbeta chain sequencing, PBMC samples were collected from trial participants at day 0 and at day 28 after the second dose. Results and caveats for the whole study, not just this receptor: CD4 TCRs associated with the vaccine covered the entire spike protein, and the dominant responses were in regions 160-218 and 743-854. In the small 56-69-year group, the increase in depth fell short of significance, most likely because of low power. Most participants were white British and females outnumbered males, and the authors suggested that clonal diversity may have been underestimated. No day 14 peak-response samples were available, so repertoires were characterized only after the peak T cell response. After two AZD1222 doses, spike-specific TCR breadth and depth were significantly higher than at day 0 and than in MenACWY recipients. Reportedly, almost half of the unique spike-specific TCRs recognized epitopes lying outside the regions that are mutated in the B.1.351 and B.1.1.7 variants. Conclusions about previously exposed vaccinees are limited because only a handful of AZD1222 recipients were SARS-CoV-2 seropositive at baseline.

CDR1 WNHNN and CDR2 SYGVQD were looked up in the germline V gene (reference sequence). Taken from cysteine to phenylalanine, the CDR3 has 13 residues. Only the CDR3 DNA is retained, 39 bases long and in frame from the first base. V sheds 2 bases and J sheds 13 bases, leaving 12 bases between their ends. The chain employs TRBV10-1 and TRBJ1-6; the D gene is not confidently resolved. The specimen was peripheral blood, collected 28 days after the second AZD1222 dose. The sequence came from an adult who received the AZD1222 COVID-19 vaccine. The nucleotides are TGCGCCAGCAGTGAGGATAGAGGGAGGCCCCTCCACTTT. Protein translation: CASSEDRGRPLHF.